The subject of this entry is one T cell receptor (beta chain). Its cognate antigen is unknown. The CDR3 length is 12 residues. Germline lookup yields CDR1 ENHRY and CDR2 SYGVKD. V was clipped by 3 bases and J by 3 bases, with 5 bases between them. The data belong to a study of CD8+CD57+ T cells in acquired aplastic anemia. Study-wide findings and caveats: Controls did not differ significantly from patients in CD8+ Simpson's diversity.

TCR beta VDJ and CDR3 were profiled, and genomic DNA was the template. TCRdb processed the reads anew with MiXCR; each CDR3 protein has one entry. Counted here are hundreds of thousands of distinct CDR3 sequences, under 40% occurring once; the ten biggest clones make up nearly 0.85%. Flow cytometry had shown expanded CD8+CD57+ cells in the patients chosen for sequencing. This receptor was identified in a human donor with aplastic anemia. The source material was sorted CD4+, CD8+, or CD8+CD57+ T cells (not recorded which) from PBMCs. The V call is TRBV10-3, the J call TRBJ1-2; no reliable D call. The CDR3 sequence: CAISDGDYGYTF. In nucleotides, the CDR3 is TGTGCCATCAGTGATGGGGACTATGGCTACACCTTC.